The 30 T cell receptor beta chains below come from one sample, sequenced in a study of OX40 agonist ivuxolimab in advanced cancers. The assay was immunoSEQ multiplex PCR, and TCRdb's table has in-frame clones only and misses some. The sample consists of 25,000 to 30,000 clones, about 86% of them appearing once. Specimen: CD4+ or CD8+ T cells sorted from blood, collected in a trial of the OX40 agonist ivuxolimab. The receptors shown here come from an adult with an advanced solid tumor such as melanoma, head and neck, liver or kidney cancer.

The DNA for the CDR3 is TGTGCCAGCAGCCCCCGTGCGGGGGGAGTACGAGAGCAGTTCTTC. Translated: CASSPRAGGVREQFF. The chain is built from TRBV9 and TRBJ2-1; the match to TRBD2 covers 8 bases. This CDR3 comprises 15 residues. V lost 4 bases to trimming and J lost 10 bases; unmatched junction nucleotides: 13. The germline V gene encodes CDR1 SGDLS and CDR2 YYNGEE.

The chain uses TRBV9 and TRBJ2-1; a weak D match, TRBD2 (5 bases). Germline lookup yields CDR1 SGDLS and CDR2 YYNGEE. This CDR3 is 17 amino acids long. Trimming cost V 0 bases and J 4 bases, with 17 bases left between them. CDR3 loop: CASSVGGGSGAYNEQFF. CDR3 sequence (DNA): TGTGCCAGCAGCGTAGGCGGAGGAAGCGGAGCTTACAATGAGCAGTTCTTC.

The genes are TRBV4-3 and TRBJ2-5; 8 bases align to TRBD2. This CDR3 is built from 15 residues. Germline V gives CDR1 LGHNA, CDR2 YSLEER. V dropped 0 bases and J dropped 9; count of bases not matched to a gene: 9. The CDR3, as DNA: TGCGCCAGCAGCCAAGATCGCGGCCCCGGGGGGGCCCAGTACTTC. Translated: CASSQDRGPGGAQYF.

V and J are TRBV7-2 and TRBJ2-7; D is ambiguous. The CDR3 contains 13 residues. The V gene lost 1 base and the J gene lost 2 bases, with 6 bases spanning the gap. Looked up from germline, CDR1 is SGHTA and CDR2 is FQGNSA. Here the CDR3 reads CASSLGPPYEQYF. In DNA, the CDR3 is TGTGCCAGCAGCTTAGGTCCCCCCTACGAGCAGTACTTC.

The genes are TRBV9 and TRBJ1-1; D might be TRBD1 (5 bases). Germline V gene sequence: CDR1 SGDLS, CDR2 YYNGEE. The length of the CDR3 is 16 residues. V lost 1 base and J 8 bases, leaving 21 bases between the germline ends. The CDR3 spells CASSVREDGGAVEAFF. The CDR3 coding sequence is TGTGCCAGCAGCGTAAGGGAAGATGGGGGAGCGGTGGAAGCTTTCTTT.

CDR3 DNA: TGTGCCAGCAGTGAAACCTTGGCAGTTTGGGAAAAACTGTTTTTT. Its protein product is CASSETLAVWEKLFF. This rearrangement joins TRBV2 to TRBJ1-4; D not certain. The CDR3 runs to 15 residues. V gave up 2 bases and J gave up 8 bases, with 15 bases separating them. Germline values: CDR1 SNHLY, CDR2 FYNNEI.

This chain connects TRBV6-1 to TRBJ1-2, with 9 bases that match TRBD1. V dropped 10 bases and J dropped 1; count of bases not matched to a gene: 7. The germline V gene has CDR1 MNHNS and CDR2 SASEGT. This CDR3 contains 14 residues. This chain's CDR3 is CAIRMDRGNYGYTF. CDR3 bases: TGTGCCATCCGCATGGACAGGGGTAACTATGGCTACACCTTC.

This sequence joins TRBV7-8 and TRBJ1-5, with a possible D match to TRBD1 (5 bases). In germline, CDR1 is SGHVS, CDR2 FQNEAQ. This CDR3 has 15 residues. V was shortened by 5 bases and J by 4 bases, with 15 bases between the two germline ends. The CDR3 DNA is TGTGCCAGCAGCCCTCCGGCAGGGAAGAATCAGCCCCAGCATTTT. Its translation is CASSPPAGKNQPQHF.

The chain recombines TRBV4-3 with TRBJ1-5, with 9 bases matching TRBD1. After removal of 2 bases from V and 6 bases from J, the junction contained 5 bases not matched to a gene. CDR1 LGHNA and CDR2 YSLEER come from the germline V gene. The CDR3 extends over 15 amino acids. The CDR3 protein is CASSQYRGPGQPQHF. The CDR3 bases are TGCGCCAGCAGCCAATACAGGGGGCCGGGTCAGCCCCAGCATTTT.

J is TRBJ2-5 and V is TRBV6-6, with D maybe TRBD1 (5 bases). CDR1 and CDR2 from the germline V gene are MNHNY and SVGAGI (reference sequence). Trimming cost V 7 bases and J 3 bases, with 15 bases left between them. The CDR3 runs 14 residues. The CDR3 loop reads CASTFGQNKETQYF. For the CDR3, the DNA is TGTGCCAGCACCTTCGGACAAAATAAAGAGACCCAGTACTTC.

A few counts support this clone. The V gene is TRBV9, the J gene TRBJ2-1; D is unclear. The germline gives CDR1 SGDLS, CDR2 YYNGEE. V was cut by 0 bases and J by 3 bases, with 10 bases left in between. This CDR3 contains 15 residues. The CDR3 reads CASSVGQTRYNEQFF. CDR3 nucleotide sequence: TGTGCCAGCAGCGTAGGGCAGACTCGCTACAATGAGCAGTTCTTC.

The genes are TRBV4-1 and TRBJ1-2, with 7 positions matching TRBD1. The CDR3 has 18 amino acids. CDR1 is MGHRA, CDR2 YSYEKL, per germline. J gave up 4 bases and V 4 bases, and 18 bases lay outside the gene matches. CDR3 residues: CASSPRGDSLTGGYGYTF. In DNA form, the CDR3 reads TGCGCCAGCAGCCCCCGGGGGGACAGCCTCACGGGGGGCTATGGCTACACCTTC.

This chain connects TRBV7-8 to TRBJ1-1, with unresolved D. The CDR3 is 14 amino acids. V lost 5 bases, J lost 4 bases, and 14 bases lay in between. CDR1 is SGHVS and CDR2 is FQNEAQ in the germline V gene. The CDR3 region is CASSPRGSGTEAFF. The CDR3 DNA follows: TGTGCCAGCAGCCCGCGAGGGAGTGGCACTGAAGCTTTCTTT.

Only a few counts were recorded for this clone. This chain uses TRBV6-5 with TRBJ2-1; D might be TRBD1 or TRBD2, each matching 5 bases. CDR1 is MNHEY and CDR2 is SVGAGI in the germline V gene. V was cut by 2 bases and J by 7 bases, with 12 bases left in between. This CDR3 spans 14 amino acids. The chain's CDR3 is CASSYIGEGNEQFF. CDR3 nucleotide sequence: TGTGCCAGCAGTTACATCGGTGAGGGGAATGAGCAGTTCTTC.

The V gene is TRBV7-8, the J gene TRBJ2-1; D might be TRBD2 (7 bases). Germline lookup yields CDR1 SGHVS and CDR2 FQNEAQ. Trimming shortened V by 3 bases and J by 5 bases, and 11 bases separated the two germline ends. This CDR3 is 14 amino acids long. CDR3 sequence reads: CASSLGGPNNEQFF. CDR3 DNA sequence: TGTGCCAGCAGCTTGGGGGGGCCAAACAATGAGCAGTTCTTC.

The rearrangement joins TRBV7-9 to TRBJ1-4; D is unresolved. This CDR3 region has 17 residues. Trimming removed 1 base at V and 5 bases at J, with 17 bases between. In germline, CDR1 is SEHNR, CDR2 FQNEAQ (reference sequence). CDR3 sequence reads: CASSLEQVGRANEKLFF. The CDR3 DNA reads TGTGCCAGCAGCTTAGAGCAGGTCGGACGGGCCAATGAAAAACTGTTTTTT.

The J gene is TRBJ2-7, the V gene TRBV7-2; TRBD1 matches 8 bases. CDR3 length: 13 amino acids. Germline CDR1 SGHTA, CDR2 FQGNSA. Trimming removed 4 bases from V and 3 bases from J; junction bases left unmatched: 2. CDR3 DNA sequence: TGTGCCAGCAGCTCGGACAGGGTCTACGAGCAGTACTTC. It yields the protein CASSSDRVYEQYF. Variable domain in full (rest from reference TRBV7-2 and TRBJ2-7): GAGVSQSPSNKVTEKGKDVELRCDPISGHTALYWYRQSLGQGLEFLIYFQGNSAPDKSGLPSDRFSAERTGGSVSTLTIQRTQQEDSAVYLCASSSDRVYEQYFGPGTRLTVT.

The chain has TRBV5-3 and TRBJ1-5; possibly TRBD1 for D (5 bases). TRBV5-3 is an open reading frame whose function is uncertain. V lost 0 bases and J 1 base, leaving 11 bases between the germline ends. CDR3 size: 16 residues. This chain's CDR3 is CARSLGRGRSNQPQHF. CDR3 DNA sequence: TGTGCCAGAAGCTTGGGTAGGGGTCGGAGCAATCAGCCCCAGCATTTT.

The V and J genes are TRBV27 and TRBJ2-3, with 8 bases lining up with TRBD2. V lost 5 bases, J lost 2 bases, and 6 bases stayed unmatched. The germline V gene has CDR1 MNHEY and CDR2 SMNVEV (reference sequence). The CDR3 length is 15 residues. CDR3 protein: CASSTLAEYTDTQYF. Written as DNA, the CDR3 is TGTGCCAGCAGTACACTAGCGGAATACACAGATACGCAGTATTTT.

The CDR3 region is CASSVGGNEKLFF. The CDR3 nucleotides are TGTGCCAGCAGCGTAGGAGGGAATGAAAAACTGTTTTTT. The rearrangement links TRBV9 to TRBJ1-4; D not certain. The CDR3 is 13 residues long. Per germline, CDR1 SGDLS and CDR2 YYNGEE. The germline V and J ends were trimmed by 0 bases and 5 bases, with 5 bases remaining between them. The entire variable domain, with the rest obtained from reference TRBV9 and TRBJ1-4, is as follows: DSGVTQTPKHLITATGQRVTLRCSPRSGDLSVYWYQQSLDQGLQFLIQYYNGEERAKGNILERFSAQQFPDLHSELNLSSLELGDSALYFCASSVGGNEKLFFGSGTQLSVL.

The V and J genes are TRBV27 and TRBJ2-7; weak D call: TRBD2 (6 bases). The CDR3 has 14 residues. Germline assignment: CDR1 MNHEY and CDR2 SMNVEV (reference sequence). Trimming took 6 bases from V and 3 from J, leaving 15 bases between them. CDR3 in amino acids: CASSPRGWVYEQYF. CDR3 nucleotides: TGTGCCAGCAGCCCTCGGGGGTGGGTCTACGAGCAGTACTTC.

In this sample, this clone turned up once. The chain combines TRBV5-4 with TRBJ2-5, with D tentatively TRBD1 or TRBD2 (5 bases each). Germline values: CDR1 SGHNT, CDR2 YYREEE (reference sequence). The ends were cut back, 2 bases at V and 5 bases at J, with 25 bases in the middle. The CDR3 contains 18 residues. The CDR3 loop reads CASSLFPNPWDPGETQYF. CDR3 nucleotide sequence: TGTGCCAGCAGCTTATTTCCGAATCCGTGGGACCCAGGGGAGACCCAGTACTTC.

V and J are TRBV19 and TRBJ2-7, with D uncertain. Looked up from germline, CDR1 is LNHDA and CDR2 is SQIVND (reference sequence). With 5 bases removed from V and 4 bases from J, the gap between germline ends came to 18 bases. The CDR3 totals 15 residues. CDR3 bases: TGTGCCAGTAGTTATGGTCGAGGAGCGACGTACGAGCAGTACTTC. Protein product: CASSYGRGATYEQYF.

The chain links TRBV4-1 to TRBJ2-1; D perhaps matches TRBD2 (5 bases). This CDR3 spans 14 amino acids. V dropped 7 bases and J dropped 2 bases, with 12 bases sitting between them. Per germline, CDR1 MGHRA and CDR2 YSYEKL. CDR3 sequence reads: CASTSGGTYNEQFF. In nucleotides, the CDR3 is TGCGCCAGCACCAGCGGTGGGACCTACAATGAGCAGTTCTTC.

This chain uses TRBV4-2 with TRBJ2-7, with 10 positions matching TRBD1. The trim removed 0 bases at V and 2 bases at J, leaving 7 bases unmatched. The CDR3 extends over 17 amino acids. Germline values: CDR1 LGHNA, CDR2 YNFKEQ. The CDR3 spells CASSQDTSGTGAYEQYF. The CDR3, as DNA: TGTGCCAGCAGCCAAGATACCTCCGGGACAGGGGCCTACGAGCAGTACTTC.

The chain uses TRBV7-8 and TRBJ2-3; D possibly matches TRBD1 or TRBD2 (5 bases each). The V gene's germline CDR1 is SGHVS and CDR2 FQNEAQ. The length of the CDR3 is 13 residues. The V end was cut by 8 bases, the J end by 1 base, with 10 bases between. For the CDR3, the DNA is TGTGCCAGCGGGGAGACAGGCACAGATACGCAGTATTTT. Translating it yields CASGETGTDTQYF.

This rearrangement joins TRBV19 to TRBJ1-5; D gene uncertain. The V end lost 5 bases, the J end lost 0 bases, and 11 bases lay between the germline ends. Germline CDR1 reads LNHDA; CDR2 reads SQIVND (reference sequence). The CDR3 is made up of 15 amino acids. The CDR3 here is CASSSGGYSNQPQHF. DNA for the CDR3: TGTGCCAGTAGTTCAGGTGGTTATAGCAATCAGCCCCAGCATTTT.

This chain joins TRBV4-1 and TRBJ1-5, with 7 bases lining up with TRBD1. The CDR3 consists of 17 residues. The trim removed 1 base at V and 6 bases at J, leaving 12 bases unmatched. Per the germline V gene, CDR1 is MGHRA and CDR2 is YSYEKL. The CDR3 region has the DNA TGCGCCAGCAGCCAAGGGTTGACAGGGAGGTTAGGTCAGCCCCAGCATTTT. Translating it yields CASSQGLTGRLGQPQHF.

The chain is built from TRBV6-1 and TRBJ1-1; no definite D call. V was cut by 6 bases and J by 1 base, with 9 bases left in between. The length of the CDR3 is 13 residues. Per the germline V gene, CDR1 is MNHNS and CDR2 is SASEGT. The CDR3, as DNA: TGTGCCAGCAGGGAGATAAGGAACACTGAAGCTTTCTTT. Translating it yields CASREIRNTEAFF.

The CDR3 loop reads CAWRTRAGNSYNEQFF. DNA of the CDR3: TGTGCCTGGAGGACCAGGGCGGGGAACTCCTACAATGAGCAGTTCTTC. The chain has TRBV30 and TRBJ2-1; possible D gene TRBD2, 6 bases. Trimming pared 3 bases from V and 0 bases from J, leaving 15 bases between. The CDR3 has 16 amino acids. Germline V CDR1 and CDR2: GTSNPN, SVGIG (reference sequence). The whole variable domain, remainder taken from reference TRBV30 and TRBJ2-1, is SQTIHQWPATLVQPVGSPLSLECTVEGTSNPNLYWYRQAAGRGLQLLFYSVGIGQISSEVPQNLSASRPQDRQFILSSKKLLLSDSGFYLCAWRTRAGNSYNEQFFGPGTRLTVL.